One TCR beta chain is described in this entry. The data were taken from a study of T cell changes during pregnancy in multiple sclerosis. This CDR3 region has 15 residues. CDR1 and CDR2 (germline): SGHRS, YFSETQ. V lost 2 bases and J 5 bases, leaving 13 bases between the germline ends. The repertoire was sequenced with immunoSEQ multiplex PCR; TCRdb's copy has only in-frame clones and lacks some. This sample has roughly 80,000 clones, with about 91% found just once. This specimen consisted of peripheral blood, obtained before pregnancy. This sequence was found in a female donor with multiple sclerosis, enrolled in a pregnancy study. The chain recombines TRBV5-1 with TRBJ2-2, with D perhaps matching TRBD1 (6 bases). CDR3 protein: CASSFTGKYTGELFF. The DNA for the CDR3 is TGCGCCAGCAGCTTCACAGGGAAGTATACCGGGGAGCTGTTTTTT.